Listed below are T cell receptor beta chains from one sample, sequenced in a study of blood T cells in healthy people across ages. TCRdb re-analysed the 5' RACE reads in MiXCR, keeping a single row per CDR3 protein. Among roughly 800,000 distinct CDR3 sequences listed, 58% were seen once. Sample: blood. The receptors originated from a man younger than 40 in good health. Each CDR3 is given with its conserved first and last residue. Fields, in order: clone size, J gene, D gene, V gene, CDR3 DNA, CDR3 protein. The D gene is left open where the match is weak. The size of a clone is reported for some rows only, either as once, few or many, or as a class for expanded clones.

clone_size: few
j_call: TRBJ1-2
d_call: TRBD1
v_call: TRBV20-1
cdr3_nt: TGCAGTGCTCCTCGGGACAGGGTCTCGGAAGGCTACACCTTC
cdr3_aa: CSAPRDRVSEGYTF

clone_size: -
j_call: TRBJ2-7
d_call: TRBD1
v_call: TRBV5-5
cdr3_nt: TGTGCCAGCAGCACCACCGGGACAGGGGGTAGCTACGAGCAGTACTTC
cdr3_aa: CASSTTGTGGSYEQYF

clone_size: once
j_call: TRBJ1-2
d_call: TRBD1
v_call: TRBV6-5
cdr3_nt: TGTGCCAGCAGTTACACGGGACAGAATGTCGGTTTTGGCTACACCTTC
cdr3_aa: CASSYTGQNVGFGYTF

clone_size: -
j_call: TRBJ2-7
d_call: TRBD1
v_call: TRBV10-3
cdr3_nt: TGTGCCATCAGTGAGTCGACAGGGGGTAATTACGAGCAGTACTTC
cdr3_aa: CAISESTGGNYEQYF

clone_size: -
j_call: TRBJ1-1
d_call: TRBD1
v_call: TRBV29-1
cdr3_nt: TGCAGCGTTGAGAGCTCCCGGGACAGGGGAGAAACTGAAGCTTTCTTT
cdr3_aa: CSVESSRDRGETEAFF

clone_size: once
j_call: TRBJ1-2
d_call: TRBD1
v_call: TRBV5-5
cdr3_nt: TGTGCCAGCAGCTCCATCCCGGGACAGGTCTATGGCTACACCTTC
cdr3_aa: CASSSIPGQVYGYTF

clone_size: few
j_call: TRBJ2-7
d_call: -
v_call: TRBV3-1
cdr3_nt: TGTGCCAGCAGCCAAGGTGTAGGAGGGACCTACGAGCAGTACTTC
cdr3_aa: CASSQGVGGTYEQYF

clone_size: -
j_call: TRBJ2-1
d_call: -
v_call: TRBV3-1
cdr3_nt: TGTGCCAGCAGTCGGATTGTCGGGCCAAACAATGAGCAGTTCTTC
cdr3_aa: CASSRIVGPNNEQFF

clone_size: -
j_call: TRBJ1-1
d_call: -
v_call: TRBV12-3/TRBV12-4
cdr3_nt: TGTGCCAGCAGTTTAGGCCGCGGACCGAACACTGAAGCTTTCTTT
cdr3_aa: CASSLGRGPNTEAFF

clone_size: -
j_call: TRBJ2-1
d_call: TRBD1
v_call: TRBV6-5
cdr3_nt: TGTGCCAGCAGTTACCGGGCAGGGGGCAAGAATGAGCAGTTCTTC
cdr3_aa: CASSYRAGGKNEQFF

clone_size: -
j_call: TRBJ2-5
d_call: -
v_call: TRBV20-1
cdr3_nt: TGCAGTGCTAGAGTGAGGTCTCCAGAGACCCAGTACTTC
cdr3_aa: CSARVRSPETQYF

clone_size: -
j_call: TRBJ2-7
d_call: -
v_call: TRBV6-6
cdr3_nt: TGTGCCAGCATCCCTAGGAAGGAACAGACCTACGAGCAGTACTTC
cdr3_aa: CASIPRKEQTYEQYF

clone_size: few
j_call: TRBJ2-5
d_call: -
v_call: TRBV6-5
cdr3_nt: TGTGCCAGCCAAATTCGGGGAAACCAAGAGACCCAGTACTTC
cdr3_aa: CASQIRGNQETQYF

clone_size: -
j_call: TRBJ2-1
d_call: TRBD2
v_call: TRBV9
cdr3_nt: TGTGCCAGCAGCGTCAGCGGGAGGATTATCAATGAGCAGTTCTTC
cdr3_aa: CASSVSGRIINEQFF

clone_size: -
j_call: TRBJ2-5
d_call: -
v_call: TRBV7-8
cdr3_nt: TGTGCCAGCAGCTTAGGGGTCGTCCCGGGGGAGACCCAGTACTTC
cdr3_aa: CASSLGVVPGETQYF

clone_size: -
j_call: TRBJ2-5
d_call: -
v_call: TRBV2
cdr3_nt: TGTGCCAGCAGTGAAGTCATGGGTGGGCGGTTTGAGACCCAGTACTTC
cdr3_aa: CASSEVMGGRFETQYF

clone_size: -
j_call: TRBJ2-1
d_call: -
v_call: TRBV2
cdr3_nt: TGTGCCAGCAGCTTGATAGAATTTTCCTACAATGAGCAGTTCTTC
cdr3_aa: CASSLIEFSYNEQFF

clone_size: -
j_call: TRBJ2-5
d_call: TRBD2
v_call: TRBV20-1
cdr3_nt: TGCAGTGCTAGAGGGAGTAGGGACTACAAGCAGTACTTC
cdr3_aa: CSARGSRDYKQYF

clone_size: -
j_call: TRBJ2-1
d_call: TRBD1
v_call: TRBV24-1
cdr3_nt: TGTGCCATCGGACAGGGGGACTACAATGAGCAGTTCTTC
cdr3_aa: CAIGQGDYNEQFF

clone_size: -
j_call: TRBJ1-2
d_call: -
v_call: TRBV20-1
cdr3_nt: TGCAGTGCTAGCCGAACCTATGGCTACACCTTC
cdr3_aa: CSASRTYGYTF

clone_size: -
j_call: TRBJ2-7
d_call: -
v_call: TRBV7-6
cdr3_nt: TGTGCCAGCAGCTTAGGAAGGGCGTTGGAGTCAGGGGCCTACGAGCAGTACTTC
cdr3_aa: CASSLGRALESGAYEQYF

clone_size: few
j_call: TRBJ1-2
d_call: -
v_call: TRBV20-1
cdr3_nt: TGCAGTGCTACAGAACCTAACTATGGCTACACCTTC
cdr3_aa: CSATEPNYGYTF

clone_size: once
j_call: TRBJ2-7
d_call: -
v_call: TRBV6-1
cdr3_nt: TGTGCCAGCAGTGAGGGCGCTAGTCTCCCCGTTCTCGAGCAGTACTTC
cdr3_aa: CASSEGASLPVLEQYF

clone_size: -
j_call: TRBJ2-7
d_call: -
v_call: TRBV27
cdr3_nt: TGTGCCAGCAGTTCGTTTTTAGCGGACCGCTCCTACGAGCAGTACTTC
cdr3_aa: CASSSFLADRSYEQYF

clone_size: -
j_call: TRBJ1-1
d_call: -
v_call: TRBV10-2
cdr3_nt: TGCGCCAGCGGAGCAACAGGGTCCATGAACACTGAAGCTTTCTTT
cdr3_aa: CASGATGSMNTEAFF

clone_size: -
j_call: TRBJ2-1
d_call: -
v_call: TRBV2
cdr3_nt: TGTGCCAGCACTGAGGGACTTGAGCAGTTCTTC
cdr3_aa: CASTEGLEQFF

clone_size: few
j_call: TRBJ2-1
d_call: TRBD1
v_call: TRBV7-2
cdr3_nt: TGTGCCAGCAGCTTAGGGGGACAGAGAATTGAGCAGTTCTTC
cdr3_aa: CASSLGGQRIEQFF

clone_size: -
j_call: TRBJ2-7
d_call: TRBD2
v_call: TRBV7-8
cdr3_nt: TGTGCCAGCAGCATAGTTGCGGGGGGGACCTACGAGCAGTACTTC
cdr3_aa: CASSIVAGGTYEQYF

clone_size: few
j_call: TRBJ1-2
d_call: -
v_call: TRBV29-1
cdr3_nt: TGCAGCGTTCGCCCAGGAAATAACTATGGCTACACCTTC
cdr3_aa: CSVRPGNNYGYTF

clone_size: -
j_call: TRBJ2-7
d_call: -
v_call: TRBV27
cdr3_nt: TGTGCCAGCAGCCCGACCCTGCGGGGTGAGCAGTACTTC
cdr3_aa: CASSPTLRGEQYF

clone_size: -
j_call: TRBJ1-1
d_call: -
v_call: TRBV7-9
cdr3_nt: TGTGCCAGCAGCTTACAACAAGAGAACACTGAAGCTTTCTTT
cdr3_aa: CASSLQQENTEAFF

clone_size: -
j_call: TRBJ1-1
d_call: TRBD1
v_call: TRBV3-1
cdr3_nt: TGTGCCAGTCGGCTGGGGACAGGTAACACTGAAGCTTTCTTT
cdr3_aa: CASRLGTGNTEAFF

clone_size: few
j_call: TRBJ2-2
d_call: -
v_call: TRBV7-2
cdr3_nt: TGTGCCAGCAGCTTATGGCGGTTGGAGGGAGCCGGGGAGCTGTTTTTT
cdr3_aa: CASSLWRLEGAGELFF

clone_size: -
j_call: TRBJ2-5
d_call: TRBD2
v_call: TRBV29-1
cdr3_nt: TGCAGCGTTGAACCCAGACGGGACCCCGGGGGGGAGACCCAGTACTTC
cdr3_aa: CSVEPRRDPGGETQYF

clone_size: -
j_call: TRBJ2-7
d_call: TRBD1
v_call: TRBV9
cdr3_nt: TGTGCCAGCAGCGCCGCCGGGACAGGTGCCTACGAGCAGTACTTC
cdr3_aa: CASSAAGTGAYEQYF

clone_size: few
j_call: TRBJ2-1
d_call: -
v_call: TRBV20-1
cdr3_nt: TGCAGTGCTAGAGATCTCCCGACAGGAATCAGCTCCTACAATGAGCAGTTCTTC
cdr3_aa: CSARDLPTGISSYNEQFF

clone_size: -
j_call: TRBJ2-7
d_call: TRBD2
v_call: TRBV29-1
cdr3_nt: TGCAGCGTTGGGACTAGCGGGAGGGCCTACGAGCAGTACTTC
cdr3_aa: CSVGTSGRAYEQYF

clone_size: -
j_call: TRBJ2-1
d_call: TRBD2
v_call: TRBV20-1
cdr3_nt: TGCAGTGCTAGAGATGTACGTGGACTAGCGGGCGATGAGCAGTTCTTC
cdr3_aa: CSARDVRGLAGDEQFF

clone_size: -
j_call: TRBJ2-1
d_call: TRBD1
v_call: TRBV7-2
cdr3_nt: TGTGCCAGCAGCTTAGCGTCAGGACAGGGGTTTACTACCTACGAGCAGTTCTTC
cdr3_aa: CASSLASGQGFTTYEQFF

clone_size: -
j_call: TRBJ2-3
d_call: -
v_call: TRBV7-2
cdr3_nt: TGTGCCAGCAGCAACGTGGGCCCGAGCACAGATACGCAGTATTTT
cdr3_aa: CASSNVGPSTDTQYF

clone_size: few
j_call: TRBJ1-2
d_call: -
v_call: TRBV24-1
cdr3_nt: TGTGCCACCAGCCCGGCTGATAGGGAATATGGCTACACCTTC
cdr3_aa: CATSPADREYGYTF

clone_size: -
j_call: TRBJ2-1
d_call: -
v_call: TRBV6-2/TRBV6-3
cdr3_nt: TGTGCCAGCACGGCTTGGTTATACAATGGGCAGTTCTTC
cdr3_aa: CASTAWLYNGQFF

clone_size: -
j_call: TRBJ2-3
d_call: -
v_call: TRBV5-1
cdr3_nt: TGCGCCAGCAGCTTGGAAGCTACCACAGATACGCAGTATTTT
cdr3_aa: CASSLEATTDTQYF

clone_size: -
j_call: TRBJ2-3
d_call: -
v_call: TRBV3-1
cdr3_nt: TGTGCCAGCAGCCAAGACGTCCTAGGAGCAGATACGCAGTATTTT
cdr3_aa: CASSQDVLGADTQYF

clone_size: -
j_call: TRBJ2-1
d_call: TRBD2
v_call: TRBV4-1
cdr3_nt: TGCGCCAGCAGCCTGACGACTAGCGGGGGGCGGAATGAGCAGTTCTTC
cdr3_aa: CASSLTTSGGRNEQFF

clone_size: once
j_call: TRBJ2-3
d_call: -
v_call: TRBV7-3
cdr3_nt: TGTGCCAGCAGGTTAGCCGCGGCGGATACGCAGTATTTT
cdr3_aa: CASRLAAADTQYF

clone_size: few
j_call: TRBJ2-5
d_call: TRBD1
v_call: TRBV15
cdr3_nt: TGTGCCACCAGCATAGGGACAGGCCAAGAGACCCAGTACTTC
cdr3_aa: CATSIGTGQETQYF

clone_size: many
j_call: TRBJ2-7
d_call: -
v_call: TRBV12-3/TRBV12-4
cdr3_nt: TGTGCCAGCAGTTTTAGGGGCTACGAGCAGTACTTC
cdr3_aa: CASSFRGYEQYF

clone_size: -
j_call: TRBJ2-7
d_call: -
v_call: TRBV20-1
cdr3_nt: TGCAGTGCGCCAACTAGTCTCGGTAAGGGTGAGCAGTACTTC
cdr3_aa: CSAPTSLGKGEQYF

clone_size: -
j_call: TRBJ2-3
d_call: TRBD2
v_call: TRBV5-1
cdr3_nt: TGCGCCAGCAGGGCGCCGGGACTAGCCCCAGATACGCAGTATTTT
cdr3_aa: CASRAPGLAPDTQYF

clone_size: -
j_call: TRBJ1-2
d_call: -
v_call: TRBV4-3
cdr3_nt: TGCGCCAGCAGCCAGAGCAGGGTTTCTTATGGCTACACCTTC
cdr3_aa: CASSQSRVSYGYTF

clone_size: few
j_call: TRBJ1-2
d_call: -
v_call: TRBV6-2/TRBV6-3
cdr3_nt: TGTGCCAGCAGTTACGACAGCCTAAGTTATGGCTACACCTTC
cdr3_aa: CASSYDSLSYGYTF

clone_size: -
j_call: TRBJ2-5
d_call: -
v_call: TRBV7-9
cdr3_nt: TGTGCCAGCAGCTTAGGGTCCTCGTACCAAGAGACCCAGTACTTC
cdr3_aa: CASSLGSSYQETQYF

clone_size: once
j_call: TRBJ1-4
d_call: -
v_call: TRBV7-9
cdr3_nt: TGTGCCAGCAGCTACGTGGGCGCGGGGGAAAAACTGTTTTTT
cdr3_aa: CASSYVGAGEKLFF

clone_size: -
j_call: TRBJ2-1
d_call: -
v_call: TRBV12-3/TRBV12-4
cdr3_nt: TGTGCCAGCAGTTTAGCGGTCTTGATCCCAATTGAGCAGTTCTTC
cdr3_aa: CASSLAVLIPIEQFF